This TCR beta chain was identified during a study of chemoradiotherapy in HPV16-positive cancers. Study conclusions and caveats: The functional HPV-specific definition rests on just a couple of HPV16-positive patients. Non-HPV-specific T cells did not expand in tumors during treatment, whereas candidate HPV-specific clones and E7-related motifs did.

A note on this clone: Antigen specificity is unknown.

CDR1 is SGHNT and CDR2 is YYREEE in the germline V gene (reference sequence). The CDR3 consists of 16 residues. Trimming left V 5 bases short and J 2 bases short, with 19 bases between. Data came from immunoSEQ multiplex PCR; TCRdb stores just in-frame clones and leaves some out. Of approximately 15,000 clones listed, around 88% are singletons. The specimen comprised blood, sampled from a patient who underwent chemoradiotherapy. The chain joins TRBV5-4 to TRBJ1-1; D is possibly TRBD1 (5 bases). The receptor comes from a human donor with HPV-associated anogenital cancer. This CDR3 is CASRTTQEMGNTEAFF. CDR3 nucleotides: TGTGCCAGCAGAACTACACAGGAAATGGGAAACACTGAAGCTTTCTTT.